Sequencing of this TCR beta chain was carried out in a study of T cell repertoires in cytomegalovirus infection. This clonotype has a handful of counts. The antigen is undetermined. CDR1 is MNHEY, CDR2 SMNVEV, per germline (reference sequence). The CDR3 has 17 residues. Unmatched junction bases numbered 9, after V lost 0 bases and J lost 2 bases. Study-level findings and limits: Across the ex vivo response, the dominant clonotypes were HLA-C-restricted CMV-specific TCR beta clonotypes.

MiXCR was run by TCRdb on the reads, yielding one entry per CDR3 protein. There are about 830,000 distinct CDR3 sequences in the sample; over 25% occur only once, and roughly 12% lies in the top ten. The rearrangement joins TRBV27 to TRBJ1-2; 7 bases are a match to TRBD1. This TCR derives from a human donor in good health (CMV status not recorded). Some clones in this sample may be carry-over from other donors' samples. This specimen consisted of cultured CD8+ T cells from PBMCs, obtained from culture after CMV antigen stimulation. CDR3 amino acids: CASSLSSRGGGNYGYTF. Here the CDR3 DNA reads TGTGCCAGCAGTTTATCGAGCAGGGGGGGGGGAAACTATGGCTACACCTTC.